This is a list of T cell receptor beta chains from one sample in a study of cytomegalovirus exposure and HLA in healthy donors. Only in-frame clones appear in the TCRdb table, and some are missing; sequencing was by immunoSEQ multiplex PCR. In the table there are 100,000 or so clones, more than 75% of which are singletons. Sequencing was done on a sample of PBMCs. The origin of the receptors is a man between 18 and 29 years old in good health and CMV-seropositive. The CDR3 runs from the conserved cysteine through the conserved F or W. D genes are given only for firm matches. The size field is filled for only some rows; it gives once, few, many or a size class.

CASSPRTGVKDTQYF,TGTGCCAGCTCGCCAAGGACAGGGGTTAAAGATACGCAGTATTTT,TRBD1,TRBJ2-3,.,TRBV18
CASSYGQNNQPQHF,TGTGCCAGCAGTTATGGACAGAACAATCAGCCCCAGCATTTT,.,TRBJ1-5,few,TRBV6-5
CASSLSLELAGANEQFF,TGTGCCAGCAGTTTATCACTGGAACTAGCGGGAGCAAATGAGCAGTTCTTC,TRBD2,TRBJ2-1,.,TRBV27
CASSLDGTSGDRGEQFF,TGTGCCAGCAGCCTCGATGGGACTAGCGGGGACCGGGGTGAGCAGTTCTTC,TRBD2,TRBJ2-1,.,TRBV9
CASSFRGGAGELFF,TGTGCCAGCAGTTTCCGGGGAGGCGCCGGGGAGCTGTTTTTT,.,TRBJ2-2,.,TRBV6-5
CASSSVGTRTDTQYF,TGTGCCAGCAGCTCAGTAGGGACTAGAACAGATACGCAGTATTTT,TRBD2,TRBJ2-3,.,TRBV7-6
CASSPGQGQETQYF,TGCGCCAGCAGCCCCGGACAGGGACAAGAGACCCAGTACTTC,TRBD1,TRBJ2-5,.,TRBV5-1
CASSQALAGGADTQYF,TGTGCCAGCAGCCAAGCTCTAGCGGGAGGGGCAGATACGCAGTATTTT,TRBD2,TRBJ2-3,.,TRBV4-2
CASTSMNEQFF,TGTGCCTCGACTAGCATGAATGAGCAGTTCTTC,TRBD2,TRBJ2-1,.,TRBV6-6
CASSQTSGSYNEQFF,TGTGCCAGTAGCCAGACTAGCGGGAGCTACAATGAGCAGTTCTTC,TRBD2,TRBJ2-1,.,TRBV19